This TCR beta chain is drawn from a study of T cell responses to AZD1222 COVID-19 vaccine. Libraries were prepared by immunoSEQ multiplex PCR; TCRdb keeps only in-frame clonotypes and omits some of them. The repertoire holds tens of thousands of clones, with around 81% as singletons. The count of this clone is one. The ends were cut back, 0 bases at V and 4 bases at J, with 7 bases in the middle. CDR1 SGHRS and CDR2 YFSETQ come from the germline V gene. This CDR3 is 13 amino acids long. The sequences come from peripheral blood, collected on day 0 of AZD1222 vaccination. The chain is built from TRBV5-1 and TRBJ2-5; D not certain. This TCR was sampled from an adult in good health. CDR3 DNA sequence: TGCGCCAGCAGCTTGGGGTGGGGAGAGACCCAGTACTTC. Translated, it gives CASSLGWGETQYF.